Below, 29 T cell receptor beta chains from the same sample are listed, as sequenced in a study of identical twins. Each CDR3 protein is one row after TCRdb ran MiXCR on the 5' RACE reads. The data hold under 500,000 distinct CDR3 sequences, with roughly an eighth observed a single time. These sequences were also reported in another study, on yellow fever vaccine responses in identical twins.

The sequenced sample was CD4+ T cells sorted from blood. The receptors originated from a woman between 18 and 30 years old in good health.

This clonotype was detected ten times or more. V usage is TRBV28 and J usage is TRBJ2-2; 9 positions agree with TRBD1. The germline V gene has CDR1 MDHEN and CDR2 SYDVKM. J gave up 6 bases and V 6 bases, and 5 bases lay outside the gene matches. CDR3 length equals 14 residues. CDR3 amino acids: CASSPRTGAGELFF. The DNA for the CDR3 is TGTGCCAGCAGCCCTCGGACAGGGGCCGGGGAGCTGTTTTTT.

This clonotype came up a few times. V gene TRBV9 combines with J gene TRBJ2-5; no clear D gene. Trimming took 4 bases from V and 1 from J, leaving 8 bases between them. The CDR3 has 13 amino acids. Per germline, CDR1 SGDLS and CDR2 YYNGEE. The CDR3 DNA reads TGTGCCAGCAGCTGGCAGCCCCAAGAGACCCAGTACTTC. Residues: CASSWQPQETQYF.

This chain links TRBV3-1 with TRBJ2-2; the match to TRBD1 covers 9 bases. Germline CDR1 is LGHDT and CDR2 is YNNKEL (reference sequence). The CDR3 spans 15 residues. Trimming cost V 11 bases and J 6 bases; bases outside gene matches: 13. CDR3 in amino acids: CACSTRTGAAGELFF. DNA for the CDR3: TGTGCCTGCTCCACCCGGACAGGGGCCGCCGGGGAGCTGTTTTTT.

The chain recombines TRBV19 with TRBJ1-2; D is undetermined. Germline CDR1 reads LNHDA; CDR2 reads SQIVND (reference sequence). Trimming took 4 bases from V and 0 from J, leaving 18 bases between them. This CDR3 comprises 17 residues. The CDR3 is CASSNQRPLNPNYGYTF. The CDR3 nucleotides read TGTGCCAGTAGTAATCAGAGGCCCTTGAATCCTAACTATGGCTACACCTTC.

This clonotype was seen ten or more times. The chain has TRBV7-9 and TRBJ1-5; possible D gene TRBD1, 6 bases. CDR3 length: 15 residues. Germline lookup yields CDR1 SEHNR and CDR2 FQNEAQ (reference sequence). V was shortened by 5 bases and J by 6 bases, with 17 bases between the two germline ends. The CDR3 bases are TGTGCCAGCAGCCTCAGTGGGGGGCCCGGTCAGCCCCAGCATTTT. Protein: CASSLSGGPGQPQHF.

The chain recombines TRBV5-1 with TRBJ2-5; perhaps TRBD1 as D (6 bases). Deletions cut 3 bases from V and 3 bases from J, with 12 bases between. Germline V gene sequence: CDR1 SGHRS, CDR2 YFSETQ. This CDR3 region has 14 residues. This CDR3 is CASSWTDSKETQYF. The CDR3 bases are TGCGCCAGCAGCTGGACAGACAGTAAAGAGACCCAGTACTTC.

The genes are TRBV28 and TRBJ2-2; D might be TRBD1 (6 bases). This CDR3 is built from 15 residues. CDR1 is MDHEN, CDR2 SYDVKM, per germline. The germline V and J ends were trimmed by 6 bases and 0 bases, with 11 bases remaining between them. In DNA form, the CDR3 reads TGTGCCAGCAGAACACAGGGTACGAACACCGGGGAGCTGTTTTTT. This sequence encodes CASRTQGTNTGELFF.

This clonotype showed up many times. Written as DNA, the CDR3 is TGTGCCAGCAGCTTAGCGGTTGCAGGGACTAACACCGGGGAGCTGTTTTTT. It is translated as CASSLAVAGTNTGELFF. The genes are TRBV7-6 and TRBJ2-2, with a weak D call TRBD2 (6 bases). Germline lookup yields CDR1 SGHVS and CDR2 FNYEAQ. The CDR3 is 17 residues long. The V and J ends lost 0 bases and 2 bases respectively, with 13 bases between them. Variable domain in full (rest from reference TRBV7-6 and TRBJ2-2): GAGVSQSPRYKVTKRGQDVALRCDPISGHVSLYWYRQALGQGPEFLTYFNYEAQQDKSGLPNDRFSAERPEGSISTLTIQRTEQRDSAMYRCASSLAVAGTNTGELFFGEGSRLTVL.

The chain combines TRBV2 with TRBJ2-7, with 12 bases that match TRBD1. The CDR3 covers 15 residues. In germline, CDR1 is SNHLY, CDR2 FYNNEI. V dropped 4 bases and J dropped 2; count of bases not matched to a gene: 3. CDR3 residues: CASSGGQGAAYEQYF. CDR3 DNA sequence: TGTGCCAGCAGTGGGGGACAGGGGGCGGCCTACGAGCAGTACTTC.

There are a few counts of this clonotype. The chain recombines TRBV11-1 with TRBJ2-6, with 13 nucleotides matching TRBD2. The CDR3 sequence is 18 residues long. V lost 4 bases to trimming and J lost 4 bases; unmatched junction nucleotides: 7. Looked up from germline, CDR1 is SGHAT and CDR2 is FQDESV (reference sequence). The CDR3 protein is CASSYRTSGSLGANVLTF. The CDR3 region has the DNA TGTGCCAGCAGCTACCGGACTAGCGGGAGTCTGGGGGCCAACGTCCTGACTTTC.

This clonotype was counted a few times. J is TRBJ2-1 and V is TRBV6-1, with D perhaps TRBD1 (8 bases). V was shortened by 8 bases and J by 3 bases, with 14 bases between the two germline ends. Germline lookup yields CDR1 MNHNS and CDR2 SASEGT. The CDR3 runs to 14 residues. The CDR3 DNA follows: TGTGCCAGCCACAGGGGGGGGGGCTACAATGAGCAGTTCTTC. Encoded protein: CASHRGGGYNEQFF.

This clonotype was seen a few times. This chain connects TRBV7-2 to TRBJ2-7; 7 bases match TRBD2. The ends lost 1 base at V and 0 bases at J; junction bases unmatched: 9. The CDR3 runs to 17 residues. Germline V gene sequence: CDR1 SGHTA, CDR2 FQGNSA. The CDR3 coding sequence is TGTGCCAGCAGCTTAGGTGTGGGCGGGAGAAGCTCCTACGAGCAGTACTTC. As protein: CASSLGVGGRSSYEQYF.

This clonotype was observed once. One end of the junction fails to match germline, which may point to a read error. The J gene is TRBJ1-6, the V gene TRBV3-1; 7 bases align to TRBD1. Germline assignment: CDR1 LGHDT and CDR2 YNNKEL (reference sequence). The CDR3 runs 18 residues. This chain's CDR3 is CASTQGTGTASYNSPLHF. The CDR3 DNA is TGTGCCAGCACCCAAGGAACTGGGACAGCCTCCTATAATTCACCCCTCCACTTT.

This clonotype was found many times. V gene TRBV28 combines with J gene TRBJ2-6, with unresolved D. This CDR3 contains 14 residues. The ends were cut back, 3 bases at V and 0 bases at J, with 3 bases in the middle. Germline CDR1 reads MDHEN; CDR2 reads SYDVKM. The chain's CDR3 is CASSFLSGANVLTF. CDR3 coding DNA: TGTGCCAGCAGTTTCCTCTCTGGGGCCAACGTCCTGACTTTC.

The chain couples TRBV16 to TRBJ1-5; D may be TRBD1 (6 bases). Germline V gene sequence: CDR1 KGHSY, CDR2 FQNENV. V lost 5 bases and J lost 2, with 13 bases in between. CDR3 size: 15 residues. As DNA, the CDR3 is TGTGCCAGCAGCGAAACAGGGAGTGGCAATCAGCCCCAGCATTTT. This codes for CASSETGSGNQPQHF.

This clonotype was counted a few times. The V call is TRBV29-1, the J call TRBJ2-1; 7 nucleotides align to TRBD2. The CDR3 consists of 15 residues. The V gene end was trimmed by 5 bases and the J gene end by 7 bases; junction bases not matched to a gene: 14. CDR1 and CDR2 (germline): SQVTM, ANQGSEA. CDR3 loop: CSVQPKFSGQNEQFF. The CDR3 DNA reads TGCAGCGTTCAGCCAAAGTTTAGCGGGCAAAATGAGCAGTTCTTC.

CDR3 nucleotide sequence: TGTGCCAGCAGCTTAAGCGGATCTGCGAGGACCGGGGAGCTGTTTTTT. It translates to CASSLSGSARTGELFF. This chain joins TRBV13 and TRBJ2-2; TRBD2 might be the D (5 bases). The CDR3 is 16 amino acids. In germline, CDR1 is PRHDT, CDR2 FYEKMQ (reference sequence). Between the trimmed V and J ends, which lost 2 bases and 5 bases, there was a span of 15 bases.

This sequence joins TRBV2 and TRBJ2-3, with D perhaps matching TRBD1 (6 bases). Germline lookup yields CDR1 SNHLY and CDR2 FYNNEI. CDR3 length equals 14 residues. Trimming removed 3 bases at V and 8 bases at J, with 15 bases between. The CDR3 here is CASSEALRGGTQYF. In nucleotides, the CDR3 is TGTGCCAGCAGTGAGGCTCTCAGGGGTGGTACGCAGTATTTT.

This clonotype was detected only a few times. The CDR3 region has the DNA TGTGCCAGCAGTGTAGTAGCCCCTGAGACCCAGTACTTC. Translation gives CASSVVAPETQYF. The chain recombines TRBV2 with TRBJ2-5; D is unclear. The CDR3 consists of 13 residues. CDR1 is SNHLY and CDR2 is FYNNEI in the germline V gene. Trimming took 4 bases from V and 5 from J, leaving 11 bases between them.

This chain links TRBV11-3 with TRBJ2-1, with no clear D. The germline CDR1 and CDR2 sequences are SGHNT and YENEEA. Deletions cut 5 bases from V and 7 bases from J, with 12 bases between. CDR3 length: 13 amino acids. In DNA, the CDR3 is TGTGCCAGCAGCCCCCCTTCAAGGAATGAGCAGTTCTTC. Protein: CASSPPSRNEQFF.

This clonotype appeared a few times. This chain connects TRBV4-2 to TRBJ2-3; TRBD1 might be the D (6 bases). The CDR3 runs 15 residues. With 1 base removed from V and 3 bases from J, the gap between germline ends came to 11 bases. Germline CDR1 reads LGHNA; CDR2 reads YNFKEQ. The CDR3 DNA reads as TGTGCCAGCAGCCAAGCAGCAGGGGCGACAGATACGCAGTATTTT. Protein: CASSQAAGATDTQYF.

The CDR3 nucleotides are TGTGCCATCAGTACTACCTACGAGCAGTACTTC. Amino acids: CAISTTYEQYF. V and J are TRBV10-3 and TRBJ2-7; D is undetermined. The V and J ends lost 5 bases and 2 bases respectively, with 4 bases between them. Germline V gene data show CDR1 as ENHRY and CDR2 as SYGVKD. This CDR3 region has 11 residues.

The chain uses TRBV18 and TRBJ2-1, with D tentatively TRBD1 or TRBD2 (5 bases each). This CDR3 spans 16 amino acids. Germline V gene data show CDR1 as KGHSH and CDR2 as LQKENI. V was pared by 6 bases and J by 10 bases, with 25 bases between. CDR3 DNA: TGTGCCAGCTCCCGTTACGAGACGGTTGGGGGTAAGGAGCAGTTCTTC. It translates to CASSRYETVGGKEQFF.

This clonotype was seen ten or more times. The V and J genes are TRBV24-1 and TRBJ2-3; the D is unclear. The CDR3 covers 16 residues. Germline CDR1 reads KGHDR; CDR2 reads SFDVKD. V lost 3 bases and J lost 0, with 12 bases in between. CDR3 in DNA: TGTGCCACCAGTGATGCCTTCGTCGGGAGCACAGATACGCAGTATTTT. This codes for CATSDAFVGSTDTQYF.

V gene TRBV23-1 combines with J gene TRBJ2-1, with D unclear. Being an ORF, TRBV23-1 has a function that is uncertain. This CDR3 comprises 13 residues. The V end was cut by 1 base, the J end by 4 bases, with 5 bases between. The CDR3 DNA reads TGCGCCAGCAGTCAATTGAGGTACAATGAGCAGTTCTTC. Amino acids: CASSQLRYNEQFF.

CDR3 in amino acids: CASSHLSGGGGVAYEQYF. The CDR3, as DNA: TGTGCCAGCAGCCACCTCTCCGGGGGCGGGGGGGTTGCCTACGAGCAGTACTTC. The rearrangement uses TRBV4-2 and TRBJ2-7; 9 positions match TRBD2. CDR1 and CDR2 from the germline V gene are LGHNA and YNFKEQ. Trimming at V came to 3 bases and at J to 2 bases, leaving 14 bases not matched to a gene. This CDR3 is 18 amino acids long.

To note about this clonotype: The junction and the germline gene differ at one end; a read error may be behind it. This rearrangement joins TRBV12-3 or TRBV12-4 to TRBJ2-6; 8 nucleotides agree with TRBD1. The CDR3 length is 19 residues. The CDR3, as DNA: TGTGCCAGCTGTTTACCCAGACAGGGGTTAATCTCTGGGGCCAACGTCCTGACTTTC. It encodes CASCLPRQGLISGANVLTF.

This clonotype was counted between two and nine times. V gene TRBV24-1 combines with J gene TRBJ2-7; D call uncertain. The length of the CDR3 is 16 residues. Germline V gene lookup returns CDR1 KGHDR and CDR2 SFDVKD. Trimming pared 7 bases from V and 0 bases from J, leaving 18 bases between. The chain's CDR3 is CATRPQIPLSSYEQYF. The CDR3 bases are TGTGCCACCAGGCCCCAAATCCCCTTGAGCTCCTACGAGCAGTACTTC.

The CDR3 protein is CASSRRGSHSNQPQHF. The CDR3 DNA reads TGTGCCAGCAGTCGTAGGGGCAGCCATAGCAATCAGCCCCAGCATTTT. V and J are TRBV28 and TRBJ1-5, with a weak D call TRBD1 (5 bases). V was shortened by 5 bases and J by 0 bases, with 14 bases between the two germline ends. This CDR3 spans 16 amino acids. From germline, CDR1 is MDHEN and CDR2 SYDVKM.